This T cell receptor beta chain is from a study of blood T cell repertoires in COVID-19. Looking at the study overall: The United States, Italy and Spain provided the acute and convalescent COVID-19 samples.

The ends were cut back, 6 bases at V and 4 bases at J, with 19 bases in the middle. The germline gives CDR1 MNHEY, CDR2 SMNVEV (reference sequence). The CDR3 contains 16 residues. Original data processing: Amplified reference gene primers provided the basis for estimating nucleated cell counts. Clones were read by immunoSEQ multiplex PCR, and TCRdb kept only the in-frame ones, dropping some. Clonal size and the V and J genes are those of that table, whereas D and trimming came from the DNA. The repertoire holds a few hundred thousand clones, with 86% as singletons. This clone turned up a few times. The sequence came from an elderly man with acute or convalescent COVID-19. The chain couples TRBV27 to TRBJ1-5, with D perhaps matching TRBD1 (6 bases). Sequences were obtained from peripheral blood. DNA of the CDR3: TGTGCCAGCAGAACCCTTTCCGGACAGCAAAATCAGCCCCAGCATTTT. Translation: CASRTLSGQQNQPQHF.